This T cell receptor beta chain is drawn from a study of blood T cells in healthy people across ages. This clonotype appeared a few times. Next came a second PCR, run for about 6 to 12 cycles, which used a sample-barcoded 5' primer along with a J-beta primer mix. Each cDNA molecule carried a tag from a template-switch adaptor that contained 12 random nucleotides. TCRdb re-called the 5' RACE reads through MiXCR, storing one row per CDR3 protein. The sample lists roughly 560,000 distinct CDR3 sequences, approximately 25% occurring once. In terms of origin and age, donors were healthy Caucasian individuals from Russia aged about 6 to 100. Isolation of PBMCs gave at least 6.5 million cells per sample. CDR3 length equals 11 residues. Germline V gene data show CDR1 as MNHEY and CDR2 as SMNVEV (reference sequence). V shed 8 bases and J shed 4 bases, with 9 bases lying between them. This sample was shared with a second study, whose subject was T cells of mothers and their children.

Sample: blood. The chain joins TRBV27 to TRBJ2-7; D not resolved. The receptor's source is a boy aged 10-17 years in good health. The DNA for the CDR3 is TGTGCCAGCCGTCACGGGTACGAGCAGTACTTC. Translation: CASRHGYEQYF.